These 5 T cell receptor beta chains were all obtained from the same sample, sequenced in a study of shared clonotypes between healthy human individuals. Repertoires were generated with immunoSEQ multiplex PCR, while TCRdb's copy carries only in-frame clones and drops some. There are approximately 1.4 million clones in the sample; approximately 98% occur only once, and about 0.45% lies in the top ten. The material sequenced was naive CD4+ T cells sorted from blood. Subset: CD45RA+ positively selected. These receptors all come from a man aged 30 to 39 in good health.

V and J are TRBV10-3 and TRBJ2-1; no clear D gene. The CDR3 length is 15 residues. The V gene's germline CDR1 is ENHRY and CDR2 SYGVKD. Trimming took 0 bases from V and 1 from J, leaving 7 bases between them. The CDR3, as DNA: TGTGCCATCAGTGAGTCGAAAGGGTCCTACAATGAGCAGTTCTTC. It is translated as CAISESKGSYNEQFF.

V and J are TRBV28 and TRBJ2-1; D could derive from TRBD1 or TRBD2 (5 bases each). The V and J ends lost 5 bases and 0 bases respectively, with 14 bases between them. The germline V gene has CDR1 MDHEN and CDR2 SYDVKM. CDR3 length: 16 residues. The CDR3, as DNA: TGTGCCAGCAGTGTTACGGGGCAAGTCTCCTACAATGAGCAGTTCTTC. Amino acid sequence: CASSVTGQVSYNEQFF.

This clone has just one count. This same CDR3 is encoded by further DNA sequences in the sample. The V gene is TRBV18, the J gene TRBJ2-2; 9 positions match TRBD1. The CDR3 extends over 15 amino acids. V lost 6 bases and J lost 1; bases outside the gene matches: 3. The germline V gene has CDR1 KGHSH and CDR2 LQKENI. The CDR3 spells CASSGTGLNTGELFF. The CDR3 coding sequence is TGTGCCAGCTCCGGGACAGGGCTGAACACCGGGGAGCTGTTTTTT.

Written as DNA, the CDR3 is TGTGCCAGCAGCCAAGAAGGAGAAGGTTCGACCAAAAACATTCAGTACTTC. Encoded protein: CASSQEGEGSTKNIQYF. The chain uses TRBV4-2 and TRBJ2-4; D remains ambiguous. V lost 0 bases, J lost 2 bases, and 14 bases lay in between. The CDR3 length is 17 residues. Germline V gene data show CDR1 as LGHNA and CDR2 as YNFKEQ.

V is TRBV4-2 and J is TRBJ2-2; 12 bases fit TRBD2. Germline trimming cut 4 bases from V and 0 bases from J; bases unmatched to any gene: 6. This CDR3 region has 18 residues. Germline V gives CDR1 LGHNA, CDR2 YNFKEQ. CDR3 sequence reads: CASSLAGTSGSNTGELFF. In DNA form, the CDR3 reads TGTGCCAGCAGCCTCGCCGGGACTAGCGGGTCGAACACCGGGGAGCTGTTTTTT.